This T cell receptor (beta chain) was sequenced during a study of blood T cell repertoires in COVID-19. About the study: Acute and convalescent COVID-19 specimens originated in the United States, Italy and Spain. The analysed material was cDNA or gDNA that came from T cells, B-cell-depleted T cells, or PBMCs.

Per germline, CDR1 SGHAT and CDR2 FQNNGV. This CDR3 is 16 amino acids long. The V and J ends lost 1 base and 0 bases respectively, with 12 bases between them. Original handling: The assay estimated nucleated cells by amplifying reference gene primers. Sequencing used immunoSEQ multiplex PCR; TCRdb keeps in-frame clones, though not all of them. V and J calls and clone size come straight from that table; D and trimming were deduced from the DNA. The sample carries 160,000 or so clones, about 89% recorded once. In this sample, this clone turned up a few times. The receptor comes from a man aged 55 to 70 with acute or convalescent COVID-19. The genes are TRBV11-2 and TRBJ1-1; D is possibly TRBD1 (6 bases). Sequenced: peripheral blood. The CDR3 here is CASSLVRDTLNTEAFF. The CDR3 DNA is TGTGCCAGCAGCTTAGTAAGGGACACCTTGAACACTGAAGCTTTCTTT.